These T cell receptor beta chains were read from a single sample in a study of cytomegalovirus exposure and HLA in healthy donors. The assay was immunoSEQ multiplex PCR, and TCRdb's table has in-frame clones only and misses some. The sample holds 200,000 to 250,000 clones, 70% seen once. The specimen was PBMCs. The receptors stem from a man aged 40-55 years in good health and CMV-seropositive. Each CDR3 is given with its conserved first and last residue. A D gene is named only where the DNA matches it firmly. The size field is filled for only some rows; it gives once, few, many or a size class.

clone size,V gene,J gene,D gene,CDR3 DNA,CDR3 protein
NA,TRBV4-1,TRBJ2-4,NA,TGCGCCAGCAGCCAAGATAAGGCAGGAACACGACTAATAGCCAAAAACATTCAGTACTTC,CASSQDKAGTRLIAKNIQYF
NA,TRBV5-1,TRBJ1-2,TRBD1,TGCGCCAGCAACCCAACAGGGGGCTATGGCTACACCTTC,CASNPTGGYGYTF
NA,TRBV28,TRBJ2-7,NA,TGTGCCAGCAGTTTCGGGGGTACAGGCGTTGCCGAGCAGTACTTC,CASSFGGTGVAEQYF
few,TRBV30,TRBJ2-3,NA,TGTGAGACAGGCGGTGGAGATACGCAGTATTTT,CETGGGDTQYF
NA,TRBV5-1,TRBJ2-5,TRBD2,TGCGCCAGCAGCTTCGTGGCGGAGCGGGGACCAAGGGGCGGGGAGACCCAGTACTTC,CASSFVAERGPRGGETQYF
NA,TRBV6-1,TRBJ2-1,TRBD1,TGTGCCAGCACCGAGGGACAGGGTGGAGACAATGAGCAGTTCTTC,CASTEGQGGDNEQFF
NA,TRBV7-8,TRBJ1-6,NA,TGTGCCAGCAGCTTTGCGGGGGTGTCACCCCTCCACTTT,CASSFAGVSPLHF
few,TRBV18,TRBJ2-1,TRBD1,TGTGCCAGCTCACCCAGACAGGGGGGTCCCGGGGGGAGCTCCTACAATGAGCAGTTCTTC,CASSPRQGGPGGSSYNEQFF
NA,TRBV7-9,TRBJ2-7,NA,TGTGCCAGCAGCGTATACAACAGGGACGAGCAGTACTTC,CASSVYNRDEQYF
NA,TRBV2,TRBJ2-5,NA,TGTGCCAGCGGGGACATCGGCGACCAAGAGACCCAGTACTTC,CASGDIGDQETQYF
NA,TRBV7-2,TRBJ2-7,NA,TGTGCCAGCAGCTTCGAGTCAGGAAAGCAGTACTTC,CASSFESGKQYF
NA,TRBV4-1,TRBJ2-7,TRBD2,TGCGCCAGCAGCCAAGATAGCCTAGCGGGGTCCTACGAGCAGTACTTC,CASSQDSLAGSYEQYF
NA,TRBV4-3,TRBJ1-4,TRBD1,TGCGCCAGCAGCCCCCCCCCGACAGGGAAAAATGGAGCAACTAATGAAAAACTGTTTTTT,CASSPPPTGKNGATNEKLFF
NA,TRBV5-5,TRBJ1-1,NA,TGTGCCAGCAGCGCCGAGGGTCGGGACACTGAAGCTTTCTTT,CASSAEGRDTEAFF
NA,TRBV5-1,TRBJ1-1,NA,TGCGCCAGCAGCTTAGGGGTAGCCCAGAACACTGAAGCTTTCTTT,CASSLGVAQNTEAFF
once,TRBV6-5,TRBJ1-2,TRBD1,TGTGCCAGCAGTTTTACAGGGGGAGCTAACTATGGCTACACCTTC,CASSFTGGANYGYTF
NA,TRBV10-3,TRBJ2-2,NA,TGTGCCATCAGTGGTGGGGAGGCGGCGGGACTTCTCACCGGGGAGCTGTTTTTT,CAISGGEAAGLLTGELFF
NA,TRBV27,TRBJ2-7,TRBD1,TGTGCCAGCACTTACGGGACAGGGTACGAGCAGTACTTC,CASTYGTGYEQYF
NA,TRBV11-3,TRBJ2-1,TRBD2,TGTGCCAGCAGTCAATTCGGCGGGGGGGCCGGGGATGAGCAGTTCTTC,CASSQFGGGAGDEQFF
few,TRBV7-8,TRBJ2-3,NA,TGTGCCAGCAGCTTAGGGGCTAGCACAGATACGCAGTATTTT,CASSLGASTDTQYF
NA,TRBV9,TRBJ1-1,NA,TGTGCCAGCAGCGACCTACAGGGGAACACTGAAGCTTTCTTT,CASSDLQGNTEAFF
few,TRBV6-5,TRBJ2-6,NA,TGTGCCAGCAGTGCATGGGGCCTAAACGTCCTGACTTTC,CASSAWGLNVLTF
NA,TRBV19,TRBJ1-2,TRBD1,TGTGCCAGTAGTCTCTCCAAGGGGGCAGGGGGCTATGGCTACACCTTC,CASSLSKGAGGYGYTF
NA,TRBV7-2,TRBJ2-5,NA,TGTGCCAGCAGCTCCCCCGCGGGGTTACGAGAGACCCAGTACTTC,CASSSPAGLRETQYF
NA,TRBV29-1,TRBJ2-3,NA,TGCAGCGTCCAACAGGGAATTCGGATAGATACGCAGTATTTT,CSVQQGIRIDTQYF
NA,TRBV5-1,TRBJ2-2,NA,TGCGCCAGCAGCTTGGGGCAGGGTCGCGGGGAGCTGTTTTTT,CASSLGQGRGELFF
NA,TRBV14,TRBJ2-3,NA,TGTGCCAGCAGCCCCTGGGCAGGGGCCAGCACAGATACGCAGTATTTT,CASSPWAGASTDTQYF
few,TRBV7-6,TRBJ1-6,NA,TGTGCCAGCAGCTCAGTGGGCGCGGGGGGCTCACCCCTCCACTTT,CASSSVGAGGSPLHF
NA,TRBV10-2,TRBJ1-1,NA,TGCGCCAGCAGTGAAAGGACAGCCATAACTGAAGCTTTCTTT,CASSERTAITEAFF
NA,TRBV5-1,TRBJ2-3,NA,TGCGCCAGCAGCGGTAAGCAGGGCTTCGCCCCCACAGATACGCAGTATTTT,CASSGKQGFAPTDTQYF
NA,TRBV27,TRBJ1-1,TRBD1,TGTGCCAGCAGTTTAAGGGGGCCGGGTGAAGCTTTCTTT,CASSLRGPGEAFF
NA,TRBV18,TRBJ1-1,NA,TGTGCCAGCTCACTACACCATGACACTGAAGCTTTCTTT,CASSLHHDTEAFF
NA,TRBV6-5,TRBJ1-4,NA,TGTGCCAGCAGTCAACCGGGACAAAGGGAAAAACTGTTTTTT,CASSQPGQREKLFF
NA,TRBV15,TRBJ1-4,TRBD1,TGTGCCACCCTCCGAAACAGGGGGGCTAATGAAAAACTGTTTTTT,CATLRNRGANEKLFF
NA,TRBV5-6,TRBJ2-7,NA,TGTGCCAGCAGCCCCGGAGCCGGTTACGAGCAGTACTTC,CASSPGAGYEQYF
NA,TRBV6-5,TRBJ1-5,NA,TGTGCCACCACCCGGGGGGGCAATCAGCCCCAGCATTTT,CATTRGGNQPQHF
NA,TRBV10-2,TRBJ1-5,NA,TGCGCCAGCAGTGAGCGGACACAGGGAACCCATCAGCCCCAGCATTTT,CASSERTQGTHQPQHF